The rows below give T cell receptor beta chains drawn from one sample of a study of cytomegalovirus exposure and HLA in healthy donors. TCRdb's copy holds only in-frame clones and misses some; the assay was immunoSEQ multiplex PCR. Among a few hundred thousand clones listed, 81% were seen once. What was sequenced was PBMCs. The receptors originated from a woman between 55 and 75 years old in good health and CMV-seropositive. Each CDR3 is given with its conserved first and last residue. The order of the fields is V gene, D gene, clone size, J gene, CDR3 protein, CDR3 DNA. A D gene is named only where the DNA matches it firmly. Some rows have no size entry. The others give once, few or many, or a class for an expanded clone.

TRBV30,TRBD1,NA,TRBJ1-5,CAWSEGQGPQPQHF,TGTGCCTGGAGTGAGGGACAGGGGCCTCAGCCCCAGCATTTT
TRBV5-1,NA,NA,TRBJ2-7,CASMDGRPGSYEQYF,TGCGCCAGCATGGATGGCAGGCCAGGCTCCTACGAGCAGTACTTC
TRBV5-1,TRBD2,NA,TRBJ2-1,CASSLLAGGEQFF,TGCGCCAGCAGCTTACTAGCGGGAGGTGAGCAGTTCTTC
TRBV7-3,TRBD1,NA,TRBJ2-1,CASRGQVSDEQFF,TGTGCCAGCAGAGGACAGGTTTCGGATGAGCAGTTCTTC
TRBV4-2,NA,few,TRBJ1-1,CASSQEGQGRTEAFF,TGTGCCAGCAGCCAAGAGGGGCAGGGTCGGACTGAAGCTTTCTTT
TRBV5-4,NA,NA,TRBJ2-7,CASSSRSVLSYEQYF,TGTGCCAGCAGCTCCCGAAGCGTTCTCTCCTACGAGCAGTACTTC
TRBV28,NA,once,TRBJ1-2,CASSWQGRGYTF,TGTGCCAGCAGTTGGCAGGGAAGGGGCTACACCTTC
TRBV6-4,TRBD1,NA,TRBJ1-2,CASSDRGQVGGYTF,TGTGCCAGCAGTGACAGGGGGCAAGTAGGCGGCTACACCTTC
TRBV21-1,NA,NA,TRBJ1-1,CASRLLRGREGTEAFF,TGTGCCAGCAGACTCCTAAGAGGGAGGGAGGGCACTGAAGCTTTCTTT
TRBV10-3,TRBD2,NA,TRBJ2-7,CAISGSGDLYEQYF,TGTGCCATCAGTGGTAGCGGGGACCTGTACGAGCAGTACTTC
TRBV12-5,NA,NA,TRBJ2-3,CASGLGNLENTQYF,TGTGCTAGTGGTTTGGGGAACCTAGAGAATACGCAGTATTTT
TRBV11-1,TRBD2,NA,TRBJ2-7,CASSLAGGPSYEQYF,TGTGCCAGCAGCCTAGCGGGAGGACCTTCCTACGAGCAGTACTTC
TRBV11-2,NA,NA,TRBJ2-1,CASSLKGGAYNEQFF,TGTGCCAGCAGCTTGAAAGGGGGGGCCTACAATGAGCAGTTCTTC
TRBV7-3,NA,NA,TRBJ2-3,CASSISYLAETSTDTQYF,TGTGCCAGCAGCATCTCGTATTTAGCGGAGACTAGCACAGATACGCAGTATTTT
TRBV10-1,NA,few,TRBJ2-1,CASSEYPYNEQFF,TGCGCCAGCAGTGAGTATCCGTACAATGAGCAGTTCTTC
TRBV29-1,NA,NA,TRBJ2-1,CSVRGGSSYNEQFF,TGCAGCGTACGCGGGGGCAGCTCCTACAATGAGCAGTTCTTC
TRBV27,NA,NA,TRBJ2-1,CASSPDTGTMKEQFF,TGTGCCAGCAGTCCAGATACAGGGACTATGAAGGAGCAGTTCTTC
TRBV9,TRBD1,NA,TRBJ1-3,CASSTTGGGNTIYF,TGTGCCAGCAGCACCACAGGGGGGGGAAACACCATATATTTT
TRBV18,TRBD1,NA,TRBJ2-7,CASSPWTGNEQYF,TGTGCCAGCTCACCTTGGACAGGGAACGAGCAGTACTTC
TRBV19,TRBD1,few,TRBJ1-2,CASSRLSGTGGNYGYTF,TGTGCCAGTAGTAGGCTATCCGGGACAGGGGGAAACTATGGCTACACCTTC
TRBV9,NA,NA,TRBJ2-1,CASSVEGGSYNEQFF,TGTGCCAGCAGCGTAGAAGGAGGCTCCTACAATGAGCAGTTCTTC
TRBV25-1,NA,NA,TRBJ2-7,CASSSGLREQYF,TGTGCCAGCAGTTCTGGACTGCGGGAGCAGTACTTC
TRBV7-2,NA,NA,TRBJ2-1,CASSVSSVTYNEQFF,TGTGCCAGCAGCGTAAGTTCGGTCACCTACAATGAGCAGTTCTTC
TRBV29-1,TRBD1,NA,TRBJ1-2,CSVTRDRGRGYTF,TGCAGCGTGACCCGGGACAGGGGGCGCGGCTACACCTTC
TRBV4-1,NA,NA,TRBJ2-2,CASSQEPGNDGELFF,TGCGCCAGCAGCCAAGAACCGGGGAATGACGGGGAGCTGTTTTTT
TRBV29-1,TRBD2,NA,TRBJ2-3,CSVVGGLDTQYF,TGCAGCGTGGTCGGGGGGTTAGATACGCAGTATTTT
TRBV4-1,NA,NA,TRBJ2-5,CASSQEPAGETQYF,TGCGCCAGCAGCCAAGAACCTGCGGGGGAGACCCAGTACTTC